One and the same sample provided the 32 T cell receptor beta chains below, sequenced in a study of CD8 T cells in Susac syndrome. RNA totalling roughly 0.45 to 1 ug underwent reverse transcription with random hexamers. TCRdb processed the immunoSEQ multiplex PCR reads anew with MiXCR; each CDR3 protein has one entry. Here the sample spans roughly 150,000 distinct CDR3 sequences, approximately 94% being singletons. Sequenced material: CD4+ T cells from PBMCs. The receptor set was obtained from a human donor with multiple sclerosis.

The chain has TRBV7-9 and TRBJ2-5; no clear D. V shed 0 bases and J shed 3 bases, with 14 bases lying between them. CDR3 length: 16 residues. Germline V gene lookup returns CDR1 SEHNR and CDR2 FQNEAQ (reference sequence). Written as DNA, the CDR3 is TGTGCCAGCAGCTTAGCGCGCCCGGCGGCGGAAGAGACCCAGTACTTC. It yields the protein CASSLARPAAEETQYF.

This clonotype was recorded once. This chain uses TRBV9 with TRBJ2-2; a weak D match, TRBD2 (6 bases). V lost 3 bases, J lost 6 bases, and 15 bases lay in between. The CDR3 is 15 amino acids. Germline V lookup: CDR1 SGDLS, CDR2 YYNGEE. The CDR3 reads CASSAALGGAGELFF. For the CDR3, the DNA is TGTGCCAGCAGCGCTGCGCTGGGGGGTGCCGGGGAGCTGTTTTTT.

V and J are TRBV4-2 and TRBJ2-1; 7 nucleotides line up with TRBD2. Germline-derived CDR1 and CDR2 are LGHNA and YNFKEQ. The CDR3 spans 16 residues. V lost 1 base, J lost 2 bases, and 5 bases stayed unmatched. CDR3: CASSQVAGGTYNEQFF. CDR3 coding DNA: TGTGCCAGCAGCCAAGTAGCGGGCGGGACCTACAATGAGCAGTTCTTC.

The genes are TRBV2 and TRBJ1-3; possible D gene TRBD1, 5 bases. CDR1 is SNHLY and CDR2 is FYNNEI in the germline V gene. CDR3 length: 15 residues. Trimming cost V 2 bases and J 2 bases, with 10 bases left between them. The CDR3 DNA is TGTGCCAGCAGTGAACGACAGACTCCTGGAAACACCATATATTTT. Encoded protein: CASSERQTPGNTIYF.

The chain is built from TRBV4-1 and TRBJ2-1; TRBD2 matches 13 bases. Per the germline V gene, CDR1 is MGHRA and CDR2 is YSYEKL. The trim removed 3 bases at V and 7 bases at J, leaving 18 bases unmatched. The length of the CDR3 is 20 residues. The CDR3 sequence is CASSHLWTSGRRPLGNEQFF. The CDR3 DNA is TGCGCCAGCAGCCACCTATGGACTAGCGGGAGACGCCCGTTGGGAAATGAGCAGTTCTTC.

The CDR3 region has the DNA TGTGCCAGCAGTTACTCGTCGACAGGGCTCTATGGCTACACCTTC. It encodes CASSYSSTGLYGYTF. This chain uses TRBV6-2 or TRBV6-3 with TRBJ1-2; TRBD1 agrees at 7 bases. This CDR3 is built from 15 residues. V lost 0 bases and J lost 4; bases outside the gene matches: 5. Germline V gene lookup returns CDR1 MNHEY and CDR2 SVGEGT.

The chain combines TRBV10-3 with TRBJ2-2; a weak D match, TRBD2 (6 bases). Germline lookup yields CDR1 ENHRY and CDR2 SYGVKD. The CDR3 is made up of 14 amino acids. V lost 10 bases and J lost 1, with 13 bases in between. CDR3 sequence: CATQGGGNTGELFF. In DNA, the CDR3 is TGTGCCACCCAGGGAGGAGGGAACACCGGGGAGCTGTTTTTT.

The V gene is TRBV30, the J gene TRBJ2-5; 8 nucleotides align to TRBD2. Germline CDR1 GTSNPN, CDR2 SVGIG (reference sequence). The CDR3 spans 17 residues. V lost 4 bases to trimming and J lost 5 bases; unmatched junction nucleotides: 18. Here the CDR3 reads CAWNSRTGGQNAETQYF. The CDR3 DNA is TGTGCCTGGAATAGCCGAACGGGGGGGCAAAATGCGGAGACCCAGTACTTC.

The genes are TRBV6-5 and TRBJ1-2; 9 positions match TRBD1. V lost 2 bases to trimming and J lost 4 bases; unmatched junction nucleotides: 5. The CDR3 length is 15 residues. Per the germline V gene, CDR1 is MNHEY and CDR2 is SVGAGI. The CDR3 sequence is CASSYRWDRVYGYTF. CDR3 bases: TGTGCCAGCAGTTACCGATGGGACAGGGTCTATGGCTACACCTTC.

The rearrangement joins TRBV2 to TRBJ1-4; the D gene is possibly TRBD1 (5 bases). The germline CDR1 and CDR2 sequences are SNHLY and FYNNEI. The CDR3 consists of 13 residues. V lost 7 bases to trimming and J lost 10 bases, with 16 bases between them. The DNA of the CDR3 is TGTGCCAGCATCATGGACGGGCAGGGAAAACTGTTTTTT. It codes for CASIMDGQGKLFF.

This clonotype was recorded only once. The CDR3 nucleotides read TGTGCCAGCAGTTTGGGGGACAGGGATGGCTACACCTTC. This translates into CASSLGDRDGYTF. The V call is TRBV12-3 or TRBV12-4, the J call TRBJ1-2; 9 positions match TRBD1. J lost 6 bases, V lost 3 bases, and 2 bases had no gene match. This CDR3 spans 13 amino acids.

The gene calls are TRBV4-3 and TRBJ2-7; no clear D gene. Trimming removed 0 bases from V and 3 bases from J, with 6 bases in between. Germline V gene sequence: CDR1 LGHNA, CDR2 YSLEER. The CDR3 contains 13 residues. Here the CDR3 DNA reads TGCGCCAGCAGCCAAGAACTTTACTACGAGCAGTACTTC. Amino acids: CASSQELYYEQYF.

The genes are TRBV9 and TRBJ2-5; the match to TRBD1 covers 8 bases. The CDR3 extends over 16 amino acids. The V and J ends lost 2 bases and 2 bases, in that order; junction bases with no gene match: 8. Germline lookup yields CDR1 SGDLS and CDR2 YYNGEE. CDR3 nucleotides: TGTGCCAGCAGCGTTGGACAGGGAGTAGATCAAGAGACCCAGTACTTC. Amino acid sequence: CASSVGQGVDQETQYF.

J is TRBJ2-5 and V is TRBV3-1, with D maybe TRBD2 (5 bases). Germline V gene sequence: CDR1 LGHDT, CDR2 YNNKEL (reference sequence). Between the trimmed V and J ends, which lost 7 bases and 6 bases, there was a span of 24 bases. The CDR3 runs to 16 residues. CDR3 DNA: TGTGCCAGCACCTCAGCTACACTAGGGTCGGTGAAGACCCAGTACTTC. Protein product: CASTSATLGSVKTQYF.

The chain carries TRBV20-1 and TRBJ1-2, with D unresolved. Per germline, CDR1 DFQATT and CDR2 SNEGSKA (reference sequence). The CDR3 has 14 residues. Trimming removed 2 bases from V and 2 bases from J, with 12 bases in between. CDR3 loop: CSARKRHENYGYTF. In DNA, the CDR3 is TGCAGTGCTAGAAAGAGACACGAAAACTATGGCTACACCTTC.

V and J are TRBV5-1 and TRBJ1-2, with D possibly TRBD1 on 6 matching bases. CDR3 length: 13 amino acids. Germline assignment: CDR1 SGHRS and CDR2 YFSETQ. V shed 4 bases and J shed 5 bases, with 12 bases lying between them. CDR3 amino acids: CASSPPGAYGYTF. The CDR3, as DNA: TGCGCCAGCAGCCCCCCGGGGGCTTATGGCTACACCTTC.

The chain combines TRBV12-3 or TRBV12-4 with TRBJ2-5; D unresolved. The CDR3 loop spans 14 amino acids. V was pared by 5 bases and J by 7 bases, with 17 bases between. DNA for the CDR3: TGTGCCAGCAGTCCCCAGACTGTTCTTGGGACCCAGTACTTC. It yields the protein CASSPQTVLGTQYF.

V and J are TRBV2 and TRBJ1-5; a possible D gene is TRBD1 (5 bases). The CDR3 extends over 12 amino acids. With 4 bases removed from V and 6 bases from J, the gap between germline ends came to 7 bases. Germline-derived CDR1 and CDR2 are SNHLY and FYNNEI. The CDR3 region has the DNA TGTGCCAGCAGTGCGGGGGTTCAGCCCCAGCATTTT. Its protein product is CASSAGVQPQHF.

This chain joins TRBV12-3 or TRBV12-4 and TRBJ2-1; 15 positions agree with TRBD2. The ends lost 6 bases at V and 7 bases at J; junction bases unmatched: 7. The CDR3 loop spans 16 amino acids. The DNA of the CDR3 is TGTGCCAGCAGCTCCCCAGGGACTAGCGGGAGGAATGAGCAGTTCTTC. Its translation: CASSSPGTSGRNEQFF.

This chain uses TRBV25-1 with TRBJ1-1, with D unclear. This CDR3 region has 11 residues. The V and J ends lost 7 bases and 1 base respectively, with 4 bases between them. Germline V gene lookup returns CDR1 MGHDK and CDR2 SYGVNS. Here the CDR3 DNA reads TGTGCCAGCAATGAGAACACTGAAGCTTTCTTT. It codes for CASNENTEAFF.

V gene TRBV5-4 combines with J gene TRBJ2-5, with D maybe TRBD1 (5 bases). The CDR3 is 15 residues long. The germline V gene encodes CDR1 SGHNT and CDR2 YYREEE (reference sequence). With 3 bases removed from V and 6 bases from J, the gap between germline ends came to 18 bases. CDR3: CASSSQGRVEKTQYF. The CDR3 coding sequence is TGTGCCAGCAGCTCCCAGGGTAGGGTCGAGAAGACCCAGTACTTC.

V and J are TRBV5-3 and TRBJ1-2; no reliable D call. TRBV5-3 is an ORF for which the function is uncertain. V dropped 5 bases and J dropped 0 bases, with 8 bases sitting between them. This CDR3 has 13 residues. The CDR3 nucleotides read TGTGCCAGAAGTCGTATCTCTAACTATGGCTACACCTTC. Encoded protein: CARSRISNYGYTF.

The V and J genes are TRBV6-5 and TRBJ2-7; TRBD1 agrees at 9 bases. The germline gives CDR1 MNHEY, CDR2 SVGAGI. Trimming cost V 6 bases and J 5 bases; bases outside gene matches: 5. The CDR3 has 13 residues. CDR3 protein: CASSRTGVDEQYF. CDR3 DNA: TGTGCCAGCAGCCGGACAGGGGTGGACGAGCAGTACTTC.

The chain employs TRBV24-1 and TRBJ2-3; TRBD2 agrees at 13 bases. The V and J ends lost 2 bases and 6 bases, in that order; junction bases with no gene match: 7. Germline CDR1 and CDR2: KGHDR and SFDVKD. The CDR3 is made up of 17 amino acids. Written as DNA, the CDR3 is TGTGCCACCAGTGATTACTGGACTAGCGGGAGAACGGATACGCAGTATTTT. As protein: CATSDYWTSGRTDTQYF.

This chain uses TRBV20-1 with TRBJ2-7, with TRBD1 identical over 7 bases. This CDR3 region has 14 residues. The germline V gene encodes CDR1 DFQATT and CDR2 SNEGSKA (reference sequence). The ends lost 0 bases at V and 4 bases at J; junction bases unmatched: 6. The CDR3, as DNA: TGCAGTGCTAGAGAACCACAGGGGAATTACGAGCAGTACTTC. It encodes CSAREPQGNYEQYF.

The CDR3 loop is CSVEAGLAGDTQYF. The CDR3 DNA reads as TGCAGCGTTGAGGCAGGACTAGCCGGGGATACGCAGTATTTT. The chain combines TRBV29-1 with TRBJ2-3, with 8 bases lining up with TRBD2. Germline CDR1 SQVTM, CDR2 ANQGSEA. The V segment lost 3 bases and the J segment 6 bases; nucleotides outside the gene matches: 8. The CDR3 runs 14 residues.

This clonotype was detected only once. The V gene is TRBV27, the J gene TRBJ2-3, with 10 bases that match TRBD1. CDR1 and CDR2 (germline): MNHEY, SMNVEV (reference sequence). The V segment lost 7 bases and the J segment 3 bases; nucleotides outside the gene matches: 7. CDR3 size: 15 residues. CDR3 sequence: CASTPDRGFTDTQYF. CDR3 coding DNA: TGTGCCAGCACCCCGGACAGGGGGTTTACAGATACGCAGTATTTT.

V is TRBV2 and J is TRBJ1-1; D is possibly TRBD1 (6 bases). The CDR3 has 15 residues. V shed 8 bases and J shed 8 bases, with 24 bases lying between them. Germline CDR1 and CDR2: SNHLY and FYNNEI. The CDR3 coding sequence is TGTGCCAGCCAATACAGGGACCGGTCCGAGCCAGAAGCTTTCTTT. Its translation is CASQYRDRSEPEAFF.

This chain joins TRBV4-1 and TRBJ2-7; TRBD1 might be the D (6 bases). The V gene's germline CDR1 is MGHRA and CDR2 YSYEKL. CDR3 length equals 15 residues. The V end was cut by 4 bases, the J end by 5 bases, with 18 bases between. The CDR3: CASSLLGGAGNEQYF. CDR3 nucleotides: TGCGCCAGCAGCCTCTTAGGGGGTGCTGGGAACGAGCAGTACTTC.

This chain links TRBV29-1 with TRBJ2-5; 7 nucleotides line up with TRBD2. This CDR3 is built from 13 residues. CDR1 is SQVTM and CDR2 is ANQGSEA in the germline V gene. V was pared by 1 base and J by 4 bases, with 3 bases of the junction left unmatched. CDR3 region: CSVEGSGAETQYF. Written as DNA, the CDR3 is TGCAGCGTTGAAGGGAGCGGGGCAGAGACCCAGTACTTC.

Only a few counts were recorded for this clonotype. The genes are TRBV27 and TRBJ2-5; maybe TRBD2 (6 bases). Trimming took off 3 bases at V and 5 bases at J, with 10 bases between the two ends. Germline assignment: CDR1 MNHEY and CDR2 SMNVEV (reference sequence). CDR3 length equals 13 residues. The CDR3, as DNA: TGTGCCAGCAGTTTGACTAGGGGTGAGACCCAGTACTTC. It codes for CASSLTRGETQYF.

The chain couples TRBV3-1 to TRBJ2-7, with D tentatively TRBD1 or TRBD2 (6 bases each). The ends were cut back, 6 bases at V and 6 bases at J, with 12 bases in the middle. Germline V gene data show CDR1 as LGHDT and CDR2 as YNNKEL (reference sequence). The CDR3 is made up of 12 amino acids. For the CDR3, the DNA is TGTGCCAGCAGGCTAGAGGGGGGCGAGCAGTACTTC. Protein: CASRLEGGEQYF.